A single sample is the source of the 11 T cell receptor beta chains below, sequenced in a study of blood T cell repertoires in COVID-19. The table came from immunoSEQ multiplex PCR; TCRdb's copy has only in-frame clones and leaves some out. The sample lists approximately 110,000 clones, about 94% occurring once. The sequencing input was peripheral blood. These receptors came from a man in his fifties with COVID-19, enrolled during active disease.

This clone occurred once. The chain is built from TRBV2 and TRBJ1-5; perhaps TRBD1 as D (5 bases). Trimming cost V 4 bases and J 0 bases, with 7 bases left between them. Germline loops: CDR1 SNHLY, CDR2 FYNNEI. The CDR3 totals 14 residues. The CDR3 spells CASSGQYSNQPQHF. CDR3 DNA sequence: TGTGCCAGCAGTGGACAGTATAGCAATCAGCCCCAGCATTTT. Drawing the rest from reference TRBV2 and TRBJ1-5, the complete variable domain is EPEVTQTPSHQVTQMGQEVILRCVPISNHLYFYWYRQILGQKVEFLVSFYNNEISEKSEIFDDQFSVERPDGSNFTLKIRSTKLEDSAMYFCASSGQYSNQPQHFGDGTRLSIL.

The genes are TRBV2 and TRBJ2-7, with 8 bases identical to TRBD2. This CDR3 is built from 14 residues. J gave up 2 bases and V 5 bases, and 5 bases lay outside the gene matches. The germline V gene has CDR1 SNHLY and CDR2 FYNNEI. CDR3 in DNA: TGTGCCAGCAGTCCAGGACTAGCCCCCTACGAGCAGTACTTC. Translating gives CASSPGLAPYEQYF.

In DNA form, the CDR3 reads TGTGCCAGCAGCCACCGGGACAGAGACAATGAGCAGTTCTTC. Its translation: CASSHRDRDNEQFF. The rearrangement uses TRBV3-1 (or the pseudogene TRBV3-2) and TRBJ2-1, with 7 bases lining up with TRBD1. Germline CDR1 is LGHDT and CDR2 is YNNKEL (reference sequence). The CDR3 is 14 amino acids. Trimming took 3 bases from V and 5 from J; bases not matched to a gene: 4.

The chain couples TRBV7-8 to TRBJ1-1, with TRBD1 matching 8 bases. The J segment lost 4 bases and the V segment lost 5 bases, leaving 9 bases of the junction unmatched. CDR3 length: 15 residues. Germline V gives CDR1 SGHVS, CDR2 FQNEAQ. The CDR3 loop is CASSQPQGASTEAFF. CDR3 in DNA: TGTGCCAGCAGCCAACCCCAGGGGGCGAGCACTGAAGCTTTCTTT.

The chain's CDR3 is CSASHTNSYEQYF. DNA of the CDR3: TGCAGCGCCTCTCACACAAACTCCTACGAGCAGTACTTC. The chain uses TRBV29-1 and TRBJ2-7, with D hard to call. This CDR3 has 13 residues. The V end was cut by 7 bases, the J end by 0 bases, with 13 bases between. Per the germline V gene, CDR1 is SQVTM and CDR2 is ANQGSEA.

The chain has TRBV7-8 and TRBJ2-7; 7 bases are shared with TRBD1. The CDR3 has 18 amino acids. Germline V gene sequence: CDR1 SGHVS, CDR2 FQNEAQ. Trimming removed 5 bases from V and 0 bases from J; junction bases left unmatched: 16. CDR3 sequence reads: CASSPGTALKRFSYEQYF. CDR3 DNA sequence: TGTGCCAGCAGCCCCGGGACAGCCCTAAAACGATTCTCCTACGAGCAGTACTTC. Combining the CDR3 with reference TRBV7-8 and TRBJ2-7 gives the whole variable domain GAGVSQSPRYKVAKRGQDVALRCDPISGHVSLFWYQQALGQGPEFLTYFQNEAQLDKSGLPSDRFFAERPEGSVSTLKIQRTQQEDSAVYLCASSPGTALKRFSYEQYFGPGTRLTVT.

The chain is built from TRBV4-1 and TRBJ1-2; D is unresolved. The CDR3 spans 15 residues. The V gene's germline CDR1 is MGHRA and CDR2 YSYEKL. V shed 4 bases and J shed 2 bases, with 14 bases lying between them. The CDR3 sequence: CASSPLWEVNYGYTF. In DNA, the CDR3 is TGCGCCAGCAGCCCTCTATGGGAGGTGAACTATGGCTACACCTTC.

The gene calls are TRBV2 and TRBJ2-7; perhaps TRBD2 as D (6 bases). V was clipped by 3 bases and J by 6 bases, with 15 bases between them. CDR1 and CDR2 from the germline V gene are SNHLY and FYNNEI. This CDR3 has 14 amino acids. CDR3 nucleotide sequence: TGTGCCAGCAGTGACCCCGCGGAGGGGCTCGAGCAGTACGTC. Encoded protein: CASSDPAEGLEQYV.

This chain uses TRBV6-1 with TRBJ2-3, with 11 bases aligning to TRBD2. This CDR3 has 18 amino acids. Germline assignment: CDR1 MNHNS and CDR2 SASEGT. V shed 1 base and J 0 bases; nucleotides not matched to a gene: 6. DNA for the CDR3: TGTGCCAGCAGTGAAGGGCTAGCGGGAGGAGGAAGCACAGATACGCAGTATTTT. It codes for CASSEGLAGGGSTDTQYF.

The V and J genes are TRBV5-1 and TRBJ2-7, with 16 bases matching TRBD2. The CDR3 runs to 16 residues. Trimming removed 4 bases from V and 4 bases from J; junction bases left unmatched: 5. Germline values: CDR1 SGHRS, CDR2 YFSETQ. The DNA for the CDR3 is TGCGCCAGCAGCCCAGGGACTAGCGGGAGGGGGTACGAGCAGTACGTC. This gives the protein CASSPGTSGRGYEQYV.

CDR3 sequence: CASSYEAGVGIGELFF. For the CDR3, the DNA is TGTGCCAGCAGTTATGAAGCGGGAGTGGGGATCGGGGAGCTGTTTTTT. The chain couples TRBV6-5 to TRBJ2-2, with TRBD2 identical over 8 bases. This CDR3 comprises 16 residues. Germline V gives CDR1 MNHEY, CDR2 SVGAGI. Unmatched junction bases numbered 10, after V lost 3 bases and J lost 7 bases.